What follows are 28 T cell receptor beta chains derived from one specimen sequenced in a study of blood T cell repertoires in COVID-19. Assay used: immunoSEQ multiplex PCR; TCRdb lists only in-frame clones, some missing. The sample comprises some 170,000 clones, more than 75% of which are singletons, and roughly a sixth rests with the top ten. Sequencing was carried out using peripheral blood. The receptors stem from a man aged 55 to 70 with active or convalescent COVID-19.

The chain employs TRBV5-6 and TRBJ2-7, with 7 bases aligning to TRBD2. The germline V gene has CDR1 SGHDT and CDR2 YYEEEE. The CDR3 sequence is 13 residues long. Unmatched junction bases numbered 3, after V lost 6 bases and J lost 0 bases. The CDR3 loop reads CASTRGVSYEQYF. The CDR3 DNA sequence: TGTGCCAGCACCCGGGGGGTCTCCTACGAGCAGTACTTC.

V usage is TRBV2 and J usage is TRBJ2-3; the D gene is possibly TRBD2 (6 bases). CDR1 SNHLY and CDR2 FYNNEI come from the germline V gene. The length of the CDR3 is 15 residues. Trimming removed 2 bases at V and 7 bases at J, with 16 bases between. The CDR3 region is CASSELPGVGHTQYF. The CDR3 DNA reads TGTGCCAGCAGTGAACTTCCGGGAGTGGGGCATACGCAGTATTTT.

The gene calls are TRBV9 and TRBJ2-3, with 13 bases identical to TRBD2. Germline loops: CDR1 SGDLS, CDR2 YYNGEE. The V segment lost 4 bases and the J segment 4 bases; nucleotides outside the gene matches: 6. This CDR3 comprises 16 residues. The CDR3 bases are TGTGCCAGCAGCACAAGAACTAGCGGGGGGGCAGATACGCAGTATTTT. Encoded protein: CASSTRTSGGADTQYF.

The chain joins TRBV6-5 to TRBJ2-5; possibly TRBD1 for D (5 bases). V lost 7 bases to trimming and J lost 8 bases, with 17 bases between them. CDR1 MNHEY and CDR2 SVGAGI come from the germline V gene. This CDR3 comprises 13 residues. Here the CDR3 reads CASTRQLGLTQYF. CDR3 sequence (DNA): TGTGCCAGCACCCGACAGTTGGGTTTAACCCAGTACTTC.

The V call is TRBV7-9, the J call TRBJ2-3, with 10 bases that match TRBD2. The CDR3 consists of 15 residues. V gave up 4 bases and J gave up 4 bases; unmatched junction bases: 5. Germline CDR1 reads SEHNR; CDR2 reads FQNEAQ (reference sequence). CDR3 in amino acids: CASSSGLARADTQYF. The CDR3 region has the DNA TGTGCCAGCAGCTCGGGACTAGCGAGGGCAGATACGCAGTATTTT.

The chain uses TRBV3-1 (or the pseudogene TRBV3-2) and TRBJ2-5, with 7 positions matching TRBD1. CDR3 size: 17 residues. The trim removed 0 bases at V and 1 base at J, leaving 8 bases unmatched. Germline CDR1 LGHDT, CDR2 YNNKEL (reference sequence). In nucleotides, the CDR3 is TGTGCCAGCAGCCAAGATCTACGGGGACAGCTCCAAGAGACCCAGTACTTC. It is translated as CASSQDLRGQLQETQYF.

The J gene is TRBJ1-5, the V gene TRBV12-3 or TRBV12-4; maybe TRBD1 (5 bases). V was trimmed by 5 bases and J by 4 bases, leaving 6 bases between them. This CDR3 spans 12 amino acids. Here the CDR3 reads CASSTGNQPQHF. CDR3 sequence (DNA): TGTGCCAGCAGTACAGGAAATCAGCCCCAGCATTTT.

The genes are TRBV10-3 and TRBJ2-1; D remains unclear. This CDR3 spans 14 amino acids. Germline V gene data show CDR1 as ENHRY and CDR2 as SYGVKD. The ends were cut back, 7 bases at V and 7 bases at J, with 17 bases in the middle. The CDR3 here is CAINRAEGQNEQFF. The CDR3 nucleotides are TGTGCCATCAACAGAGCAGAAGGCCAAAATGAGCAGTTCTTC.

This clone appeared a single time. V is TRBV28 and J is TRBJ1-1; perhaps TRBD1 as D (5 bases). CDR3 length equals 11 residues. Trimming pared 3 bases from V and 11 bases from J, leaving 10 bases between. In germline, CDR1 is MDHEN, CDR2 SYDVKM. CDR3 nucleotides: TGTGCCAGCAGTTTTGAAGGGGTTGCTTTCTTT. Encoded protein: CASSFEGVAFF.

The rearrangement uses TRBV5-1 and TRBJ2-1, with TRBD2 matching 7 bases. The V and J ends lost 4 bases and 2 bases, in that order; junction bases with no gene match: 6. Germline V gene sequence: CDR1 SGHRS, CDR2 YFSETQ. The CDR3 runs to 15 residues. The CDR3 region is CASSPVGLAYNEQFF. The CDR3 DNA reads TGCGCCAGCAGCCCGGTCGGACTAGCCTACAATGAGCAGTTCTTC. Full variable domain (rest looked up from reference TRBV5-1 and TRBJ2-1): KAGVTQTPRYLIKTRGQQVTLSCSPISGHRSVSWYQQTPGQGLQFLFEYFSETQRNKGNFPGRFSGRQFSNSRSEMNVSTLELGDSALYLCASSPVGLAYNEQFFGPGTRLTVL.

The chain joins TRBV7-8 to TRBJ2-5; 7 positions match TRBD1. The V and J ends lost 5 bases and 1 base, in that order; junction bases with no gene match: 4. The CDR3 loop spans 14 amino acids. The germline V gene encodes CDR1 SGHVS and CDR2 FQNEAQ. CDR3 sequence (DNA): TGTGCCAGCAGCCCGACAGGGATCCAAGAGACCCAGTACTTC. It yields the protein CASSPTGIQETQYF.

This chain connects TRBV28 to TRBJ1-2; the match to TRBD1 covers 7 bases. The CDR3 is 14 residues long. V lost 4 bases, J lost 2 bases, and 4 bases stayed unmatched. Germline lookup yields CDR1 MDHEN and CDR2 SYDVKM. The CDR3 nucleotides read TGTGCCAGCAGTTCCCCGGGACAGAACTATGGCTACACCTTC. The encoded protein is CASSSPGQNYGYTF.

This chain connects TRBV19 to TRBJ1-3; TRBD1 matches at 7 bases. Germline values: CDR1 LNHDA, CDR2 SQIVND (reference sequence). The CDR3 is made up of 16 amino acids. V lost 5 bases, J lost 0 bases, and 7 bases stayed unmatched. As DNA, the CDR3 is TGTGCCAGTAGTCCCCGGGACAGAAGCTCTGGAAACACCATATATTTT. It is translated as CASSPRDRSSGNTIYF.

The V and J genes are TRBV5-1 and TRBJ2-1; TRBD1 aligns across 9 bases. CDR1 SGHRS and CDR2 YFSETQ come from the germline V gene. The CDR3 runs to 14 residues. V gave up 3 bases and J gave up 5 bases; unmatched junction bases: 3. CDR3 residues: CASSYGQGNNEQFF. DNA for the CDR3: TGCGCCAGCAGCTATGGACAGGGGAACAATGAGCAGTTCTTC.

The chain carries TRBV2 and TRBJ2-5, with 12 bases lining up with TRBD2. Germline V gene lookup returns CDR1 SNHLY and CDR2 FYNNEI. This CDR3 spans 16 amino acids. V gave up 5 bases and J gave up 5 bases; unmatched junction bases: 9. The CDR3 nucleotides read TGTGCCAGCAGTCTCCGACTAGCGGGAGTCGGGGAGACCCAGTACTTC. It codes for CASSLRLAGVGETQYF.

The chain uses TRBV5-1 and TRBJ1-1; a possible D gene is TRBD1 (6 bases). The CDR3 is 17 residues long. The V gene lost 3 bases and the J gene lost 4 bases, with 22 bases spanning the gap. The germline gives CDR1 SGHRS, CDR2 YFSETQ. The DNA of the CDR3 is TGCGCCAGCAGCTCCCAACAGGGAGCGAGGTGGTTCACTGAAGCTTTCTTT. It codes for CASSSQQGARWFTEAFF.

V is TRBV7-2 and J is TRBJ2-1; 11 bases line up with TRBD1. Trimming at V came to 1 base and at J to 7 bases, leaving 3 bases not matched to a gene. The V gene's germline CDR1 is SGHTA and CDR2 FQGNSA. The CDR3 spans 15 residues. The CDR3 bases are TGTGCCAGCAGCTTAGGGACAGGGGGCTTTAATGAGCAGTTCTTC. Translation: CASSLGTGGFNEQFF. Based on the CDR3 plus reference TRBV7-2 and TRBJ2-1, the full variable domain is GAGVSQSPSNKVTEKGKDVELRCDPISGHTALYWYRQSLGQGLEFLIYFQGNSAPDKSGLPSDRFSAERTGGSVSTLTIQRTQQEDSAVYLCASSLGTGGFNEQFFGPGTRLTVL.

The chain has TRBV9 and TRBJ2-2, with 8 bases identical to TRBD2. Losses at the gene ends were 0 bases for V and 6 bases for J; bases not matched to a gene: 7. Looked up from germline, CDR1 is SGDLS and CDR2 is YYNGEE. This CDR3 contains 16 residues. CDR3 in DNA: TGTGCCAGCAGCGTAGCCCCGGGGGGGGTCGCCGGGGAGCTGTTTTTT. Protein sequence: CASSVAPGGVAGELFF.

This clone came up a few times. V and J are TRBV7-4 and TRBJ2-7, with D possibly matching TRBD2 (7 bases). The ends were cut back, 4 bases at V and 5 bases at J, with 21 bases in the middle. Germline V CDR1 and CDR2: SGHVT, SQSDAQ. The CDR3 totals 16 residues. For the CDR3, the DNA is TGTGCCAGCAGCTCCCCATCCCAGAGGGGGGGAGACGAGCAGTACTTC. Encoded protein: CASSSPSQRGGDEQYF.

The DNA of the CDR3 is TGTGCCAGCAGTTACTCCCGGGAGGGGAACTATGGCTACACCTTC. Protein sequence: CASSYSREGNYGYTF. The chain couples TRBV6-5 to TRBJ1-2, with D possibly TRBD1 on 5 matching bases. V lost 0 bases, J lost 2 bases, and 10 bases lay in between. This CDR3 has 15 residues. Germline-derived CDR1 and CDR2 are MNHEY and SVGAGI.

The chain has TRBV6-5 and TRBJ1-1, with D hard to call. This CDR3 spans 14 amino acids. V was clipped by 0 bases and J by 5 bases, with 10 bases between them. In germline, CDR1 is MNHEY, CDR2 SVGAGI. The CDR3 region has the DNA TGTGCCAGCAGTTACTCGCCGGGTGGGACTGAAGCTTTCTTT. Residues: CASSYSPGGTEAFF.

CDR3 sequence: CASSLSSTEAFF. CDR3 nucleotides: TGCGCCAGCAGCTTGTCGAGCACTGAAGCTTTCTTT. The rearrangement uses TRBV5-1 and TRBJ1-1; no definite D call. V lost 1 base and J 4 bases, leaving 5 bases between the germline ends. CDR3 length: 12 amino acids. Germline V CDR1 and CDR2: SGHRS, YFSETQ.

This clone has just a few counts. V and J are TRBV10-2 and TRBJ1-6, with 7 positions matching TRBD1. Germline V CDR1 and CDR2: WSHSY, SAAADI. V trimming: 7 bases; J trimming: 0 bases; junction bases outside the gene matches: 3. The CDR3 spans 15 residues. DNA of the CDR3: TGCGCCAGCAAGGGACAGAACTCCTATAATTCACCCCTCCACTTT. Encoded protein: CASKGQNSYNSPLHF.

The V gene is TRBV21-1, the J gene TRBJ2-5; TRBD1, the table's D call, lacks a check against the DNA. TRBV21-1 is noted as a pseudogene. The CDR3 loop spans 16 amino acids. The CDR3 DNA sequence: TGTGCCAGCAAGGGACAGGGGAGTGTTATCATGGAGACCCAGTACTTC. Amino acids: CASKGQGSVIMETQYF.

J is TRBJ2-1 and V is TRBV5-1; 7 bases are a match to TRBD2. The CDR3 has 15 residues. V shed 4 bases and J 2 bases; nucleotides not matched to a gene: 6. Per germline, CDR1 SGHRS and CDR2 YFSETQ. CDR3 sequence (DNA): TGCGCCAGCAGCAATGGGGGGGTCCCCTACAATGAGCAGTTCTTC. Amino acids: CASSNGGVPYNEQFF.

The table lists this clone with a count of one. The chain uses TRBV6-5 and TRBJ1-2, with 12 positions matching TRBD1. With 10 bases clipped from V and 4 bases from J, the junction kept 10 bases outside the gene matches. Germline V gene sequence: CDR1 MNHEY, CDR2 SVGAGI. The CDR3 is 15 amino acids. This CDR3 is CATGTGGAGAYGYTF. In DNA form, the CDR3 reads TGTGCCACCGGGACAGGGGGCGCAGGGGCCTATGGCTACACCTTC.

This clone occurred once. The rearrangement uses TRBV19 and TRBJ1-1; a possible D gene is TRBD1 (6 bases). V dropped 6 bases and J dropped 1 base, with 21 bases sitting between them. From germline, CDR1 is LNHDA and CDR2 SQIVND (reference sequence). This CDR3 has 17 residues. The CDR3: CASRPREGGGTNTEAFF. CDR3 DNA sequence: TGTGCCAGTAGACCACGGGAGGGGGGGGGAACGAACACTGAAGCTTTCTTT.

Details on this clone: This sample includes further DNA sequences coding for the same CDR3. V usage is TRBV7-9 and J usage is TRBJ2-1, with TRBD2 matching over 10 bases. This CDR3 spans 15 amino acids. Unmatched junction bases numbered 5, after V lost 2 bases and J lost 7 bases. Germline CDR1 reads SEHNR; CDR2 reads FQNEAQ (reference sequence). The CDR3 loop is CASSLRLAGVNEQFF. CDR3 bases: TGTGCCAGCAGCTTAAGACTAGCGGGTGTTAATGAGCAGTTCTTC.